This TCR beta chain was captured by sequencing in a study of blood T cell repertoires in COVID-19 (dated by TCRdb to the early 2020s). Study-wide context: The collaborator samples originated in the United States, Italy and Spain and spanned the acute and convalescent phases of COVID-19. Where available, HLA class I and class II types were obtained from metadata supplied by the sample provider rather than from assay-based typing. A de-identified subject ID, COVID-19 status, age in years and sex were almost always included in the sample metadata. The dataset comprised deeply sampled blood TCRbeta repertoires from subjects exposed to, actively infected with, or recovered from COVID-19. Samples were obtained from the ongoing ImmuneRACE study (first 160 participants) and from 1,254 subjects provided by 6 global collaborators. A freely available public database, intended as a resource for researchers studying the immune response to SARS-CoV-2, is where the repertoires were released. The prospective study material was composed of cDNA or gDNA derived from T cells, B-cell-depleted T cells, or PBMCs.

Collaborating institutions collected whole blood in K2EDTA tubes following their own protocols. For TCRbeta analysis, collaborators shipped samples as frozen whole blood, isolated PBMCs, or DNA extracted from either of those sample types. Based on the germline V gene, the CDR1 and CDR2 sequences are KGHSH and LQKENI. V and J lose 2 bases and 4 bases, and a span of 5 bases separates them. The CDR3 measures 12 amino acids from cysteine to phenylalanine. CDR3 DNA is the only sequence kept; it has 36 bases, read in frame from the first base. Results and caveats for the whole study, not just this receptor: The amount of clinical and demographic metadata varied by source and participant and was provided uncurated.

TCRbeta CDR3 regions were amplified from genomic DNA by means of the immunoSEQ Assay, a bias-controlled multiplex PCR. The paper's data handling went like this. Within the assay, amplification of reference gene primers was used to estimate how many nucleated cells each sample contained. Sequence reads were collapsed and filtered to measure the absolute abundance of every unique TCRbeta CDR3 rearrangement. For each sample, productive Simpson clonality was calculated by taking the square root of Simpson's diversity index across productive rearrangements. TCRdb's version of the immuneACCESS table is confined to in-frame rearrangements and falls short of the full clone set. An unresolved V gene accounts for under half of the shortfall where checked; the remainder is of unknown origin. V and J calls and clone size are copied from that table; D and trimming were computed from the DNA. Across this sample there are about 110,000 clones, with approximately 81% seen only once. 2.1% of the sample comes from the top ten.

Comments on this clone: No cognate antigen has been identified for it. No much larger clone exists at a distance of one base, and base qualities are not known.

The TCR was taken from a human donor in a cohort sampled during active COVID-19. Material: peripheral blood. The chain uses TRBV18 and TRBJ2-5, with an unclear D gene assignment. At the DNA level, the sequence is TGTGCCAGCTCACCAACGGGAGAGACCCAGTACTTC. Translated, it gives CASSPTGETQYF.